These 30 T cell receptor beta chains were all obtained from the same sample, sequenced in a study of OX40 agonist ivuxolimab in advanced cancers. Here immunoSEQ multiplex PCR was the method, and the copy in TCRdb shows in-frame clones only, minus some. The sample holds 35,000 to 50,000 clones, 70% to 90% seen once. This material consisted of CD4+ or CD8+ T cells sorted from blood, taken in a trial of the OX40 agonist ivuxolimab. These receptors were collected from an adult with an advanced solid tumor such as melanoma, head and neck, liver or kidney cancer.

The chain recombines TRBV25-1 with TRBJ1-2; TRBD1 might be the D (6 bases). Between the trimmed V and J ends, which lost 4 bases and 1 base, there was a span of 16 bases. The germline V gene has CDR1 MGHDK and CDR2 SYGVNS. There are 16 residues in the CDR3. The CDR3 coding sequence is TGTGCCAGCAGTGGGAGCTTCAAGGGGGGTAACTATGGCTACACCTTC. Protein product: CASSGSFKGGNYGYTF.

This clone was seen once. The V call is TRBV4-1, the J call TRBJ2-3, with 7 bases matching TRBD2. Trimming at V came to 4 bases and at J to 4 bases, leaving 14 bases not matched to a gene. The germline gives CDR1 MGHRA, CDR2 YSYEKL. The CDR3 has 17 residues. The CDR3 DNA reads as TGCGCCAGCAGCCCAATCGAGGGCCAGCGGGGCGCAGATACGCAGTATTTT. Translating gives CASSPIEGQRGADTQYF.

By sample fraction, this clone is medium-sized. V gene TRBV6-5 combines with J gene TRBJ1-5, with D possibly being TRBD1 (5 bases). Trimming pared 3 bases from V and 3 bases from J, leaving 9 bases between. The germline CDR1 and CDR2 sequences are MNHEY and SVGAGI. CDR3 length: 14 amino acids. The CDR3 DNA is TGTGCCAGCAGTTATGACAGATACAATCAGCCCCAGCATTTT. This encodes CASSYDRYNQPQHF.

This chain connects TRBV28 to TRBJ2-1; the D call may be TRBD1 or TRBD2 (5 bases each). Trimming took off 6 bases at V and 0 bases at J, with 12 bases between the two ends. Per germline, CDR1 MDHEN and CDR2 SYDVKM. The CDR3 loop spans 15 amino acids. CDR3 coding DNA: TGTGCCAGCAGCCCCGGGACGGACTCCTACAATGAGCAGTTCTTC. The encoded protein is CASSPGTDSYNEQFF.

The chain combines TRBV10-1 with TRBJ2-3; a weak D match, TRBD1 (5 bases). Germline V gene data show CDR1 as WNHNN and CDR2 as SYGVQD (reference sequence). The CDR3 consists of 15 residues. The V end was cut by 0 bases, the J end by 7 bases, with 14 bases between. The CDR3 DNA reads TGCGCCAGCAGTGAGTCTTCCGGACAAACGAATACGCAGTATTTT. It specifies CASSESSGQTNTQYF.

The rearrangement uses TRBV30 and TRBJ2-1, with D possibly being TRBD1 or TRBD2 (5 bases each). V lost 7 bases to trimming and J lost 0 bases, with 10 bases between them. Germline CDR1 and CDR2: GTSNPN and SVGIG (reference sequence). The CDR3 is made up of 13 amino acids. CDR3 coding DNA: TGTGCCTCGAGGGGTAGCTCCTACAATGAGCAGTTCTTC. Its protein is CASRGSSYNEQFF.

The chain links TRBV4-1 to TRBJ1-1; TRBD1 agrees at 10 bases. The trim removed 5 bases at V and 5 bases at J, leaving 14 bases unmatched. The CDR3 contains 17 residues. Per the germline V gene, CDR1 is MGHRA and CDR2 is YSYEKL. The CDR3 here is CASSSGQGGLRWTEAFF. CDR3 sequence (DNA): TGCGCCAGCAGCTCCGGACAGGGGGGGCTTAGGTGGACTGAAGCTTTCTTT.

The chain couples TRBV6-5 to TRBJ2-2; D unclear. V gave up 2 bases and J gave up 1 base, with 5 bases separating them. The CDR3 runs 14 residues. Germline CDR1 is MNHEY and CDR2 is SVGAGI. The CDR3: CASSYGENTGELFF. In DNA form, the CDR3 reads TGTGCCAGCAGTTACGGCGAGAACACCGGGGAGCTGTTTTTT.

This chain connects TRBV4-2 to TRBJ2-7; the match to TRBD2 covers 7 bases. The CDR3 length is 14 residues. Germline assignment: CDR1 LGHNA and CDR2 YNFKEQ. The ends lost 0 bases at V and 3 bases at J; junction bases unmatched: 2. The CDR3 nucleotides read TGTGCCAGCAGCCAAGAGAGGACTAGCTACGAGCAGTACTTC. Protein sequence: CASSQERTSYEQYF.

This clone was recorded once. Its ends do not fully match the called genes, so a read error is possible. The chain has TRBV7-7 and TRBJ2-1; TRBD2 might be the D (5 bases). The CDR3 totals 13 residues. Germline CDR1 and CDR2: SSHAT and FNYEAQ (reference sequence). CDR3 in DNA: TGTGCTAGCAGCTTAGCGCATGGGAATGAGCAGTTCTTC. It yields the protein CASSLAHGNEQFF. The entire variable domain, with the rest obtained from reference TRBV7-7 and TRBJ2-1, is as follows: GAGVSQSPRYKVTKRGQDVTLRCDPISSHATLYWYQQALGQGPEFLTYFNYEAQPDKSGLPSDRFSAERPEGSISTLTIQRTEQRDSAMYRCASSLAHGNEQFFGPGTRLTVL.

V gene TRBV6-4 combines with J gene TRBJ2-3; 11 bases map to TRBD2. V lost 6 bases to trimming and J lost 1 base; unmatched junction nucleotides: 3. The CDR3 has 15 residues. Germline CDR1 MRHNA, CDR2 SNTAGT. The CDR3 is CASSPLAGGTDTQYF. The CDR3 DNA sequence: TGTGCCAGCAGCCCACTAGCGGGAGGCACAGATACGCAGTATTTT.

This rearrangement joins TRBV5-1 to TRBJ2-2, with D possibly TRBD1 on 6 matching bases. Between the trimmed V and J ends, which lost 0 bases and 4 bases, there was a span of 16 bases. Germline V gene lookup returns CDR1 SGHRS and CDR2 YFSETQ. The CDR3 is 17 amino acids. CDR3 protein: CASSLAPRTAVTGELFF. The CDR3 nucleotides are TGCGCCAGCAGCTTGGCCCCCCGGACAGCGGTCACCGGGGAGCTGTTTTTT. The whole variable domain, filled in from reference TRBV5-1 and TRBJ2-2, reads KAGVTQTPRYLIKTRGQQVTLSCSPISGHRSVSWYQQTPGQGLQFLFEYFSETQRNKGNFPGRFSGRQFSNSRSEMNVSTLELGDSALYLCASSLAPRTAVTGELFFGEGSRLTVL.

The chain employs TRBV28 and TRBJ2-1, with TRBD2 matching over 8 bases. This CDR3 has 18 amino acids. V trimming: 4 bases; J trimming: 5 bases; junction bases outside the gene matches: 16. In germline, CDR1 is MDHEN, CDR2 SYDVKM. This CDR3 is CASSWGLREVNPNNEQFF. In DNA, the CDR3 is TGTGCCAGCAGTTGGGGACTGCGGGAGGTCAACCCAAACAATGAGCAGTTCTTC.

The chain carries TRBV7-9 and TRBJ1-1; no definite D call. Germline V gene lookup returns CDR1 SEHNR and CDR2 FQNEAQ (reference sequence). There are 13 residues in the CDR3. The V end was cut by 7 bases, the J end by 8 bases, with 17 bases between. Here the CDR3 reads CASTPPAGPEAFF. The DNA for the CDR3 is TGTGCCAGCACCCCCCCGGCTGGGCCGGAAGCTTTCTTT.

The chain couples TRBV28 to TRBJ2-2; maybe TRBD2 (6 bases). V lost 2 bases and J lost 6, with 10 bases in between. Germline V gene data show CDR1 as MDHEN and CDR2 as SYDVKM. The CDR3 runs 14 residues. The CDR3 loop is CASSLRREAGELFF. The DNA of the CDR3 is TGTGCCAGCAGTTTAAGGAGGGAGGCCGGGGAGCTGTTTTTT.

In its sample, this clone ranks as hyperexpanded. The rearrangement uses TRBV6-6 and TRBJ2-3; D uncertain. The CDR3 extends over 14 amino acids. Trimming left V 4 bases short and J 2 bases short, with 10 bases between. Germline CDR1 reads MNHNY; CDR2 reads SVGAGI (reference sequence). The CDR3: CASSWTQPTDTQYF. CDR3 in DNA: TGTGCCAGCAGTTGGACGCAACCCACAGATACGCAGTATTTT.

With respect to this clone: Other nucleotide sequences in the sample specify the same CDR3. V and J are TRBV27 and TRBJ2-1; TRBD2 aligns across 11 bases. After removal of 5 bases from V and 5 bases from J, the junction contained 5 bases not matched to a gene. In germline, CDR1 is MNHEY, CDR2 SMNVEV (reference sequence). This CDR3 contains 15 residues. DNA for the CDR3: TGTGCCAGCAGTCATGGGACTAGCGGAAACAATGAGCAGTTCTTC. Its translation is CASSHGTSGNNEQFF.

The chain joins TRBV7-8 to TRBJ1-1, with a possible D match to TRBD1 (5 bases). The V end lost 1 base, the J end lost 0 bases, and 9 bases lay between the germline ends. The CDR3 runs to 15 residues. CDR1 and CDR2 (germline): SGHVS, FQNEAQ. CDR3 nucleotides: TGTGCCAGCAGCTTAGGACGGGGCTTGAACACTGAAGCTTTCTTT. This sequence encodes CASSLGRGLNTEAFF.

This clone came up once. The chain is built from TRBV7-6 and TRBJ1-2, with a weak D call TRBD1 (5 bases). Germline-derived CDR1 and CDR2 are SGHVS and FNYEAQ. The CDR3 consists of 13 residues. Trimming removed 0 bases from V and 4 bases from J, with 6 bases in between. The CDR3 protein is CASSLAQGYGYTF. In DNA, the CDR3 is TGTGCCAGCAGCTTAGCGCAGGGCTATGGCTACACCTTC.

The chain links TRBV7-8 to TRBJ1-5, with D uncertain. Germline V gives CDR1 SGHVS, CDR2 FQNEAQ. The CDR3 contains 16 residues. The ends were cut back, 4 bases at V and 2 bases at J, with 15 bases in the middle. The CDR3 here is CASSSRGGSGNQPQHF. For the CDR3, the DNA is TGTGCCAGCAGCTCCCGGGGAGGGTCCGGCAATCAGCCCCAGCATTTT.

The chain recombines TRBV5-4 with TRBJ1-3; 7 bases agree with TRBD1. V shed 4 bases and J 1 base; nucleotides not matched to a gene: 5. The CDR3 has 15 residues. The germline gives CDR1 SGHNT, CDR2 YYREEE (reference sequence). This CDR3 is CASSTHRGSGNTIYF. In nucleotides, the CDR3 is TGTGCCAGCAGCACACACAGGGGATCTGGAAACACCATATATTTT.

The gene calls are TRBV6-1 and TRBJ2-3; the match to TRBD2 covers 9 bases. This CDR3 is built from 15 residues. Germline V gene sequence: CDR1 MNHNS, CDR2 SASEGT. The junction had 4 bases not matched to a gene; V was cut back by 5 bases and J by 1 base. CDR3 in amino acids: CASSSLAGRTDTQYF. In nucleotides, the CDR3 is TGTGCCAGCAGTAGTCTAGCGGGGCGCACAGATACGCAGTATTTT.

The V gene is TRBV4-1, the J gene TRBJ2-7; D uncertain. This CDR3 comprises 14 residues. V lost 1 base, J lost 2 bases, and 9 bases lay in between. The germline V gene encodes CDR1 MGHRA and CDR2 YSYEKL. The CDR3: CASSQGRGAYEQYF. The CDR3 coding sequence is TGCGCCAGCAGCCAAGGACGAGGCGCCTACGAGCAGTACTTC.

In this sample, this clone turned up once. This chain links TRBV6-6 with TRBJ2-2; D ambiguous. Germline CDR1 is MNHNY and CDR2 is SVGAGI (reference sequence). CDR3 size: 11 residues. V dropped 4 bases and J dropped 5 bases, with 2 bases sitting between them. CDR3 nucleotides: TGTGCCAGCAGTTGGACCGGGGAGCTGTTTTTT. Translation gives CASSWTGELFF.

The chain carries TRBV11-2 and TRBJ2-7; TRBD1 matches 7 bases. This CDR3 spans 14 amino acids. Germline lookup yields CDR1 SGHAT and CDR2 FQNNGV. The V gene end was trimmed by 3 bases and the J gene end by 3 bases; junction bases not matched to a gene: 5. The chain's CDR3 is CASSFPGTVYEQYF. The CDR3 DNA follows: TGTGCCAGCAGCTTCCCCGGGACAGTCTACGAGCAGTACTTC.

The V call is TRBV25-1, the J call TRBJ1-1; possibly TRBD1 for D (5 bases). The germline gives CDR1 MGHDK, CDR2 SYGVNS. Trimming pared 4 bases from V and 8 bases from J, leaving 14 bases between. The CDR3 sequence is 13 residues long. CDR3 DNA: TGTGCCAGCAGTGGGGGGGACTTGGTCGAAGCTTTCTTT. This encodes CASSGGDLVEAFF.

This chain connects TRBV27 to TRBJ2-7, with D possibly matching TRBD2 (7 bases). Germline V CDR1 and CDR2: MNHEY, SMNVEV (reference sequence). The V gene lost 6 bases and the J gene lost 2 bases, with 23 bases spanning the gap. This CDR3 region has 17 residues. The CDR3 loop is CASRSSPGEGDPYEQYF. CDR3 DNA: TGTGCCAGCAGATCATCCCCAGGGGAGGGGGATCCCTACGAGCAGTACTTC.

This chain uses TRBV7-8 with TRBJ1-2; TRBD1 matches at 8 bases. This CDR3 spans 13 amino acids. Looked up from germline, CDR1 is SGHVS and CDR2 is FQNEAQ. The V gene end was trimmed by 5 bases and the J gene end by 7 bases; junction bases not matched to a gene: 6. The chain's CDR3 is CASSQDRETGYTF. The CDR3 DNA is TGTGCCAGCAGCCAGGACAGGGAAACTGGCTACACCTTC.

The chain carries TRBV19 and TRBJ2-7; no clear D gene. With 0 bases removed from V and 5 bases from J, the gap between germline ends came to 5 bases. Germline V gene data show CDR1 as LNHDA and CDR2 as SQIVND (reference sequence). The CDR3 is 12 amino acids. The DNA for the CDR3 is TGTGCCAGTAGTATAGATGTCCACGAGCAGTACTTC. Its translation: CASSIDVHEQYF.

The CDR3 protein is CASSLLGSNQPQHF. In DNA, the CDR3 is TGTGCCAGCAGCTTATTGGGTAGCAATCAGCCCCAGCATTTT. The rearrangement links TRBV7-2 to TRBJ1-5; D unclear. The CDR3 has 14 amino acids. The V gene's germline CDR1 is SGHTA and CDR2 FQGNSA. With 2 bases removed from V and 0 bases from J, the gap between germline ends came to 5 bases.